This T cell receptor (beta chain) was identified in a study of blood T cell repertoires in COVID-19. Study details: There were acute and convalescent COVID-19 samples, and they came from the United States, Italy and Spain. The analysed material was cDNA or gDNA that came from T cells, B-cell-depleted T cells, or PBMCs.

Original processing methods: Reference gene primer amplification in the assay estimated nucleated cell counts. Assay used: immunoSEQ multiplex PCR; TCRdb lists only in-frame clones, some missing. That table furnishes V, J and clone size, whereas the DNA furnished D and trimming. Seen here are over 90,000 clones, about 89% observed once, and the top ten hold roughly 17%. V lost 3 bases to trimming and J lost 5 bases; unmatched junction nucleotides: 3. Germline lookup yields CDR1 SGDLS and CDR2 YYNGEE. The CDR3 covers 15 residues. The specimen sequenced was peripheral blood. The receptor was derived from a human donor in a cohort sampled during active COVID-19. The J gene is TRBJ2-2, the V gene TRBV9, with 11 bases identical to TRBD1. The CDR3 region has the DNA TGTGCCAGCAGCGGGACAGGGGGCAAAACCGGGGAGCTGTTTTTT. Translating it yields CASSGTGGKTGELFF.